A selection of T cell receptor beta chains follows, all from one sample in a study of T-cell reconstitution after alpha-beta-depleted transplantation in children. TCRdb used MiXCR to reprocess the PCR reads, holding one entry per CDR3 protein. The sample shows 500,000 or so distinct CDR3 sequences, approximately 32% of them seen only once. Source: PBMCs from the stem cell graft donor, taken from the stem cell graft. Receptors originate from a human donor who donated a stem cell graft to a child with aplastic anemia. The CDR3 runs from the conserved cysteine through the conserved F or W. D genes are given only for firm matches.

TRBV6-4	-	CASSSEEYNEQFF
TRBV27	-	CASSFRPPGAFF
TRBV6-2/TRBV6-3	TRBD1	CASSSGRLRDRETEAFF
TRBV6-5	-	CASSLPGGNTEAFF
TRBV6-5	-	CASSYRGQGGYTF
TRBV5-1	TRBD1	CASSLEGQGTTGELFF
TRBV27	-	CASSPHPAGEQFF
TRBV12-3/TRBV12-4	-	CASSEARTLLSYNEQFF
TRBV2	-	CANKKTVMNTEAFF
TRBV6-1	-	CASSPDSHEQFF
TRBV7-9	-	CASSKQDYEQYF
TRBV11-2	-	CASSLVGPHREKLFF
TRBV20-1	-	CSLTSRVSFEAFF
TRBV27	-	CASSLGVFLNTDTQYF
TRBV11-2	-	CASSFRTSIQGPGANVLTF
TRBV10-3	-	CAISDLGRGSNQPQHF
TRBV9	-	CASSVAVSSYNEQFF
TRBV6-2/TRBV6-3	TRBD2	CAALRASGTGELFF
TRBV28	-	CASRPDNGEKGAFF
TRBV20-1	-	CSARSGTNYGYTF